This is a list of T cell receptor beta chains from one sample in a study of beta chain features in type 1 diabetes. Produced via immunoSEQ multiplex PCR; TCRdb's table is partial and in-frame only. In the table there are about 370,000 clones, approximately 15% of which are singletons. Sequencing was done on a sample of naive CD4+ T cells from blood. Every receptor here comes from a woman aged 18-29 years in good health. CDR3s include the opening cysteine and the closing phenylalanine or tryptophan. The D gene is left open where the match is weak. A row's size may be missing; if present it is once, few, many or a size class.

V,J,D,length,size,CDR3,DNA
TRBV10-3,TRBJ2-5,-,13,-,CAISPQETETQYF,TGTGCCATCAGTCCACAGGAGACGGAGACCCAGTACTTC
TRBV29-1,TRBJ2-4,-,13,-,CSVGRVGKNIQYF,TGCAGCGTTGGCAGGGTTGGCAAAAACATTCAGTACTTC
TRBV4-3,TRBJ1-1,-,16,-,CASSQVAGSMNTEAFF,TGCGCCAGCAGCCAAGTGGCAGGGTCTATGAACACTGAAGCTTTCTTT
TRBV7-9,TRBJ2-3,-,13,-,CASSGTSTDTQYF,TGTGCCAGCAGTGGTACTAGTACAGATACGCAGTATTTT
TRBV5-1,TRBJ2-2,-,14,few,CASSYSGHTGELFF,TGCGCCAGCAGCTATAGTGGGCACACCGGGGAGCTGTTTTTT
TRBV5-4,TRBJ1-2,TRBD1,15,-,CASSRDRDTNYGYTF,TGTGCCAGCAGTCGGGACAGAGATACTAACTATGGCTACACCTTC
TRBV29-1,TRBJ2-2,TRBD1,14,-,CSVDSGQGSGELFF,TGCAGCGTCGACTCGGGACAGGGGTCCGGGGAGCTGTTTTTT
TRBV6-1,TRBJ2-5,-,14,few,CASSAGGPDETQYF,TGTGCCAGCAGTGCCGGGGGTCCCGACGAGACCCAGTACTTC
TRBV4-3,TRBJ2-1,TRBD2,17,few,CASSQRTGGRSYNEQFF,TGCGCCAGCAGCCAACGAACTGGCGGGAGGTCATACAATGAGCAGTTCTTC
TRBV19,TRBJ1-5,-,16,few,CASRASENHSNQPQHF,TGTGCCAGCAGGGCAAGCGAAAACCATAGCAATCAGCCCCAGCATTTT
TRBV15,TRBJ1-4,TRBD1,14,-,CATSRDRGDEKLFF,TGTGCCACCAGCAGAGACAGGGGGGATGAAAAACTGTTTTTT
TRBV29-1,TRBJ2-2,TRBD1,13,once,CSVRTGDAGELFF,TGCAGCGTGAGGACAGGGGACGCCGGGGAGCTGTTTTTT
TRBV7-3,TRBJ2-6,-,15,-,CASSLIHSGANVLTF,TGTGCCAGCAGCTTAATACACTCTGGGGCCAACGTCCTGACTTTC